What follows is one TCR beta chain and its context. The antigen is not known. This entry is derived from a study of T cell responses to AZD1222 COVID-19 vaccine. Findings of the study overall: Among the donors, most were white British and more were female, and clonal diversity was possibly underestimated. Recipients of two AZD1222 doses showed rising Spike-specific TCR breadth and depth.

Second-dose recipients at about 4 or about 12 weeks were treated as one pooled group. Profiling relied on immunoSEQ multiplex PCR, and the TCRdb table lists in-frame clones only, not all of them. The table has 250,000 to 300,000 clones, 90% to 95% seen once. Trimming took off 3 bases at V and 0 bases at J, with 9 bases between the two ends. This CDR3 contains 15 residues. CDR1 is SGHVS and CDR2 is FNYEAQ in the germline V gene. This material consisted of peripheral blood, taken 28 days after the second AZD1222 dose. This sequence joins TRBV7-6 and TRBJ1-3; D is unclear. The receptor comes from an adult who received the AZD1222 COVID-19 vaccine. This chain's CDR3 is CASSFGPDSGNTIYF. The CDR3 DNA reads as TGTGCCAGCAGCTTCGGTCCAGACTCTGGAAACACCATATATTTT.